This T cell receptor (beta chain) appears in the sequencing data of a study of T cells in Graves' hyperthyroidism and ophthalmopathy. Germline values: CDR1 MDHEN, CDR2 SYDVKM. The CDR3 sequence is 14 residues long. V was shortened by 5 bases and J by 6 bases, with 13 bases between the two germline ends. Hyperthyroidism was newly diagnosed in patients aged 18 to 65 (duration under 2 months). The authors took PBMCs from over 8.5 ml fresh peripheral blood. Researchers amplified the TCR beta CDR3 regions from RNA transcripts. HTBI primers were the set used in a first-round RT-PCR of the TCR CDR3. In TCRdb, the multiplex PCR reads were re-called with MiXCR into one record per CDR3 protein. The table lists about 420,000 distinct CDR3 sequences, 12% to 15% of them singletons.

Sequencing was done on a sample of blood. The chain links TRBV28 to TRBJ2-2; unclear D gene. This clonotype was sampled from a young woman with Graves' hyperthyroidism. CDR3 region: CASSPLSAAGELFF. The DNA of the CDR3 is TGTGCCAGCAGTCCTCTGAGCGCAGCCGGGGAGCTGTTTTTT.